These T cell receptor beta chains were read from a single sample in a study of blood T cell repertoires in COVID-19. Sequencing was performed with immunoSEQ multiplex PCR; in TCRdb, only in-frame clones are kept and a portion is missing. The sample lists 200,000 to 250,000 clones, 80% to 90% occurring once. Input material: peripheral blood. The origin of the receptors is a woman aged 65 to 85 with acute or convalescent COVID-19. CDR3s include the opening cysteine and the closing phenylalanine or tryptophan. A D gene is named only where the DNA matches it firmly. The size field is filled for only some rows; it gives once, few, many or a size class.

abundance	d_gene	v_gene	j_gene	CDR3aa	CDR3nt
NA	NA	TRBV18	TRBJ2-5	CASSRTERAHTQYF	TGTGCCAGCTCACGAACGGAGCGGGCCCATACCCAGTACTTC
few	TRBD1	TRBV10-3	TRBJ1-4	CAISVGQGNEKLFF	TGTGCCATCAGTGTCGGACAGGGTAATGAAAAACTGTTTTTT
few	NA	TRBV30	TRBJ1-6	CAWSTGQRLGSPLHF	TGTGCCTGGAGTACCGGACAGCGCCTAGGGTCACCCCTCCACTTT
NA	NA	TRBV6-5	TRBJ1-3	CASSYGSGVAGNTIYF	TGTGCCAGCAGTTACGGTAGCGGGGTGGCTGGAAACACCATATATTTT
NA	NA	TRBV4-3	TRBJ1-5	CASSQDLSNQPQHF	TGCGCCAGCAGCCAAGATCTTAGCAATCAGCCCCAGCATTTT
few	NA	TRBV5-8	TRBJ1-4	CASSLGAISAKDEKLFF	TGTGCCAGCAGCTTGGGGGCAATCTCCGCGAAGGATGAAAAACTGTTTTTT
NA	TRBD2	TRBV6-2/TRBV6-3	TRBJ2-2	CASSLAGGNPGELFF	TGTGCCAGCAGTTTAGCGGGGGGAAACCCCGGGGAGCTGTTTTTT
NA	NA	TRBV7-2	TRBJ2-5	CASSQGLQETQYF	TGTGCCAGCAGCCAGGGGCTACAAGAGACCCAGTACTTC
NA	NA	TRBV16	TRBJ1-1	CASGVRGTFFTEAFF	TGTGCCAGCGGCGTCAGGGGAACCTTTTTCACTGAAGCTTTCTTT
NA	NA	TRBV3-1/TRBV3-2	TRBJ2-5	CASSQQGQETQYF	TGTGCCAGCAGCCAACAGGGTCAAGAGACCCAGTACTTC
NA	NA	TRBV20-1	TRBJ1-1	CSAPDRNEAFF	TGCAGTGCTCCTGACAGGAATGAAGCTTTCTTT
NA	NA	TRBV6-1	TRBJ1-6	CASSEDIYNSPLHF	TGTGCCAGCAGTGAGGACATCTATAATTCACCCCTCCACTTT
few	NA	TRBV7-2	TRBJ1-3	CASSLAAGNGNTIYF	TGTGCCAGCAGCTTAGCAGCGGGGAACGGAAACACCATATATTTT
NA	NA	TRBV25-1	TRBJ2-1	CASSEGTGRYNEQFF	TGTGCCAGCAGTGAAGGAACAGGTCGCTACAATGAGCAGTTCTTC
NA	NA	TRBV5-1	TRBJ1-3	CASSLGVNSGNTIYF	TGCGCCAGCAGCTTGGGAGTAAACTCTGGAAACACCATATATTTT
NA	NA	TRBV19	TRBJ1-5	CASNTGNQPQHF	TGTGCCAGTAATACGGGGAATCAGCCCCAGCATTTT
NA	TRBD2	TRBV29-1	TRBJ2-3	CSVSSGGRDTQYF	TGCAGCGTTTCTAGCGGGGGGCGGGATACGCAGTATTTT
NA	NA	TRBV9	TRBJ1-4	CASSSESYRMATNEKLFF	TGTGCCAGCAGCTCAGAAAGTTACAGGATGGCAACTAATGAAAAACTGTTTTTT
once	TRBD1	TRBV3-1/TRBV3-2	TRBJ1-1	CASSLSGQLTLNTEAFF	TGTGCCAGCAGTCTGTCGGGACAGTTAACCCTGAACACTGAAGCTTTCTTT
NA	TRBD1	TRBV28	TRBJ1-2	CASSPGQRNYGYTF	TGTGCCAGCAGTCCGGGACAGCGGAACTATGGCTACACCTTC
NA	NA	TRBV18	TRBJ1-4	CASSQPRTATNEKLFF	TGTGCCAGCTCGCAACCTAGGACAGCAACTAATGAAAAACTGTTTTTT
once	NA	TRBV18	TRBJ1-1	CASSPTIGDTEAFF	TGTGCCAGCTCACCCACCATAGGGGACACTGAAGCTTTCTTT
NA	NA	TRBV24-1	TRBJ1-2	CATSGLVRRNSVSGYTF	TGTGCCACCAGTGGCTTGGTGCGGCGCAACTCAGTTAGTGGCTACACCTTC
few	NA	TRBV19	TRBJ2-3	CASSLRNQLGGTDTQYF	TGTGCCAGTAGCCTCAGAAACCAACTAGGCGGCACAGATACGCAGTATTTT
NA	NA	TRBV30	TRBJ1-1	CAWSVLTEAFF	TGTGCCTGGAGTGTACTAACAGAAGCTTTCTTT
NA	TRBD1	TRBV28	TRBJ1-5	CASSLSGTGYSNQPQHF	TGTGCCAGCAGTTTATCCGGGACAGGGTATAGCAATCAGCCCCAGCATTTT
once	TRBD1	TRBV19	TRBJ2-7	CASSRAGTDHEQYF	TGTGCCAGTAGTAGAGCCGGGACAGACCACGAGCAGTACTTC
NA	NA	TRBV5-1	TRBJ1-2	CASSLDLTGGYTF	TGCGCCAGCAGCTTGGATCTAACGGGTGGCTACACCTTC
NA	TRBD2	TRBV6-2/TRBV6-3	TRBJ2-5	CASSYGLAGQETQYF	TGTGCCAGCAGTTACGGGTTAGCGGGACAAGAGACCCAGTACTTC
NA	TRBD1	TRBV7-8	TRBJ1-5	CASSTDRGQPQHF	TGTGCCAGCAGCACTGACAGGGGTCAGCCCCAGCATTTT
NA	NA	TRBV7-7	TRBJ1-6	CASSAYTNSPLHF	TGTGCTAGCAGCGCGTATACTAATTCACCCCTCCACTTT
NA	NA	TRBV18	TRBJ1-2	CASSPFGAGYTF	TGTGCCAGCTCACCATTTGGGGCTGGCTACACCTTC
once	NA	TRBV9	TRBJ2-2	CASSVSPSNTGELFF	TGTGCCAGCAGCGTATCCCCTTCCAACACCGGGGAGCTGTTTTTT
many	TRBD1	TRBV7-2	TRBJ1-5	CASSQTGNSNQPQHF	TGTGCCAGCAGCCAGACAGGGAATAGCAATCAGCCCCAGCATTTT
NA	NA	TRBV20-1	TRBJ1-1	CSASRGEDTEAFF	TGCAGTGCTAGTCGCGGGGAGGACACTGAAGCTTTCTTT
NA	NA	TRBV18	TRBJ1-2	CASSPSLVDYGYTF	TGTGCCAGCTCACCATCCCTGGTAGACTATGGCTACACCTTC
once	NA	TRBV6-6	TRBJ2-3	CASSRYRLEGADTQYF	TGTGCCAGCAGTCGATACAGGCTAGAGGGGGCAGATACGCAGTATTTT
NA	TRBD2	TRBV4-2	TRBJ2-1	CASSQAAGRNNEQFF	TGTGCCAGCAGCCAAGCGGCCGGGAGGAACAATGAGCAGTTCTTC
once	TRBD1	TRBV5-1	TRBJ1-4	CASSSTGAGEKLFF	TGCGCCAGCAGCTCCACAGGGGCGGGTGAAAAACTGTTTTTT
NA	TRBD1	TRBV6-5	TRBJ2-7	CASSSRDRTYEQYF	TGTGCCAGCAGTAGCCGGGACAGAACCTACGAGCAGTACTTC
NA	NA	TRBV19	TRBJ1-5	CASSIGSDSQPQHF	TGTGCCAGTAGTATAGGGTCAGACTCTCAGCCCCAGCATTTT
NA	NA	TRBV6-5	TRBJ2-3	CASSYSGLRTDTQYF	TGTGCCAGCAGTTACTCAGGACTCCGCACAGATACGCAGTATTTT
few	NA	TRBV3-1/TRBV3-2	TRBJ1-6	CASSQVGGYSPLHF	TGTGCCAGCAGCCAAGTGGGGGGTTATTCACCCCTCCACTTT
NA	NA	TRBV11-2	TRBJ1-3	CASSLGGPFSGNTIYF	TGTGCCAGCAGCTTAGGCGGTCCTTTCTCTGGAAACACCATATATTTT
NA	NA	TRBV3-1/TRBV3-2	TRBJ1-4	CASSSGGGINEKLFF	TGTGCCAGCAGCTCTGGTGGGGGGATTAATGAAAAACTGTTTTTT
NA	TRBD1	TRBV13	TRBJ1-1	CASSLGTVAFF	TGTGCCAGCAGTCTAGGGACAGTTGCTTTCTTT
few	NA	TRBV10-2	TRBJ2-7	CASMGLMSSYEQYF	TGCGCCAGCATGGGGCTTATGAGCTCCTACGAGCAGTACTTC
NA	NA	TRBV29-1	TRBJ1-1	CSVEGGPNTEAFF	TGCAGCGTTGAAGGAGGGCCGAACACTGAAGCTTTCTTT
NA	NA	TRBV19	TRBJ1-2	CATSPGHHNKGYGYTF	TGTGCCACCTCACCGGGACACCACAATAAGGGGTATGGCTACACCTTC
NA	NA	TRBV7-9	TRBJ2-1	CASNRGTSLSYNEQFF	TGTGCCAGCAACCGCGGGACTTCCCTTTCCTACAATGAGCAGTTCTTC
NA	NA	TRBV6-6	TRBJ2-1	CASSLTGNEQFF	TGTGCCAGCAGTCTGACTGGTAACGAGCAGTTCTTC
NA	TRBD1	TRBV4-2	TRBJ2-3	CASSQDTQGVTDTQYF	TGTGCCAGCAGCCAAGATACCCAGGGGGTGACAGATACGCAGTATTTT
NA	TRBD1	TRBV25-1	TRBJ1-2	CASSEPGQGSNYGYTF	TGTGCCAGCAGTGAACCGGGACAGGGATCTAACTATGGCTACACCTTC
NA	TRBD1	TRBV28	TRBJ1-1	CASSSSDRGLLTEAFF	TGTGCCAGCAGTTCCTCTGACAGGGGGCTACTCACTGAAGCTTTCTTT